Below are 15 T cell receptor beta chains sequenced from a single sample in a study of T cells in Graves' hyperthyroidism and ophthalmopathy. Amplified TCR beta CDR3 regions derived from RNA transcripts. The TCR CDR3 was amplified in a first-round RT-PCR using the HTBI primer set. TCRdb redid the calling of the multiplex PCR reads with MiXCR, one entry per CDR3 protein. The sample holds 350,000 to 450,000 distinct CDR3 sequences, approximately 15% seen once. Source material: blood. The receptors stem from a woman in her sixties with Graves' hyperthyroidism.

This clonotype was recorded a few times. A read error may be the cause here, since a much bigger clone is one base away. The chain combines TRBV7-8 with TRBJ2-1, with D tentatively TRBD2 (5 bases). This CDR3 has 15 residues. Between the trimmed V and J ends, which lost 1 base and 10 bases, there was a span of 17 bases. Germline CDR1 reads SGHVS; CDR2 reads FQNEAQ. CDR3 region: CASSLVETSWYEQFF. Here the CDR3 DNA reads TGTGCCAGCAGCTTAGTCGAAACTAGTTGGTACGAGCAGTTCTTC. Full variable domain (outside the CDR3, taken from reference TRBV7-8 and TRBJ2-1): GAGVSQSPRYKVAKRGQDVALRCDPISGHVSLFWYQQALGQGPEFLTYFQNEAQLDKSGLPSDRFFAERPEGSVSTLKIQRTQQEDSAVYLCASSLVETSWYEQFFGPGTRLTVL.

This clonotype occurred many times. The genes are TRBV9 and TRBJ1-6; possible D gene TRBD1, 5 bases. Trimming took 2 bases from V and 16 from J, leaving 19 bases between them. There are 14 residues in the CDR3. Germline V gene lookup returns CDR1 SGDLS and CDR2 YYNGEE. CDR3 nucleotide sequence: TGTGCCAGCAGCGTCGAGGCCTGGGGCCCTACTCTCCACTTT. Translated, it gives CASSVEAWGPTLHF.

The chain uses TRBV5-1 and TRBJ2-2; D is unclear. The CDR3 totals 14 residues. Trimming removed 0 bases at V and 6 bases at J, with 9 bases between. The germline CDR1 and CDR2 sequences are SGHRS and YFSETQ. The CDR3 sequence: CASSLDPAAGELFF. The DNA for the CDR3 is TGCGCCAGCAGCTTGGATCCAGCTGCCGGGGAGCTGTTTTTT. Together with reference TRBV5-1 and TRBJ2-2, the CDR3 gives the full variable domain: KAGVTQTPRYLIKTRGQQVTLSCSPISGHRSVSWYQQTPGQGLQFLFEYFSETQRNKGNFPGRFSGRQFSNSRSEMNVSTLELGDSALYLCASSLDPAAGELFFGEGSRLTVL.

This clonotype occurred a few times. One end of the junction does not line up with germline, which may come from a read error. The chain joins TRBV19 to TRBJ2-1, with D maybe TRBD2 (5 bases). Germline CDR1 and CDR2: LNHDA and SQIVND (reference sequence). The CDR3 loop spans 15 amino acids. The CDR3 bases are TGTGCCAGTAGTATAATTGAGGGTTTTCACAATAAGCAGTTCTTC. This translates into CASSIIEGFHNKQFF.

This clonotype was counted at least ten times. The chain is built from TRBV5-1 and TRBJ2-7; D tentatively reads TRBD1 or TRBD2 (5 bases each). V was shortened by 4 bases and J by 2 bases, with 16 bases between the two germline ends. Looked up from germline, CDR1 is SGHRS and CDR2 is YFSETQ. There are 15 residues in the CDR3. As DNA, the CDR3 is TGCGCCAGCAGCCCCCGAACGGGACGGGCCTACGAGCAGTACTTC. It encodes CASSPRTGRAYEQYF.

This clonotype was seen repeatedly, ten times or more. The chain joins TRBV18 to TRBJ2-3, with D maybe TRBD2 (5 bases). V lost 10 bases to trimming and J lost 3 bases, with 11 bases between them. This CDR3 has 12 residues. Looked up from germline, CDR1 is KGHSH and CDR2 is LQKENI. The CDR3, as DNA: TGTGCCACCACGGACTCTACAGATACGCAGTATTTT. Its protein product is CATTDSTDTQYF.

This clonotype was counted ten times or more. The chain is built from TRBV12-3 or TRBV12-4 and TRBJ1-2; tentatively, D is TRBD1 (5 bases). V shed 3 bases and J shed 6 bases, with 8 bases lying between them. The CDR3 loop spans 12 amino acids. The CDR3, as DNA: TGTGCCAGCAGTTTCACAGGTCATGGCTACACCTTC. Amino acid sequence: CASSFTGHGYTF.

The table lists this clonotype with a few counts. The V and J genes are TRBV4-1 and TRBJ1-4; no reliable D call. Trimming pared 7 bases from V and 8 bases from J, leaving 5 bases between. The CDR3 loop spans 10 amino acids. Germline lookup yields CDR1 MGHRA and CDR2 YSYEKL. As DNA, the CDR3 is TGCGCCAGCAAACGAGAAAAACTGTTTTTT. Protein product: CASKREKLFF.

V is TRBV19 and J is TRBJ1-1, with D uncertain. Germline assignment: CDR1 LNHDA and CDR2 SQIVND (reference sequence). V lost 0 bases, J lost 0 bases, and 8 bases lay in between. The CDR3 totals 15 residues. Written as DNA, the CDR3 is TGTGCCAGTAGTATAGATCTCGTGTTGAACACTGAAGCTTTCTTT. This encodes CASSIDLVLNTEAFF.

This clonotype was seen at least ten times. This chain connects TRBV29-1 to TRBJ2-7, with a possible D match to TRBD1 (6 bases). The V gene lost 2 bases and the J gene lost 2 bases, with 13 bases spanning the gap. CDR3 size: 14 residues. Germline V gene data show CDR1 as SQVTM and CDR2 as ANQGSEA. CDR3 loop: CSVERAGVAYEQYF. The CDR3 DNA reads TGCAGCGTTGAACGCGCAGGGGTGGCCTACGAGCAGTACTTC.

At least ten counts were recorded for this clonotype. V and J are TRBV28 and TRBJ1-2, with D unclear. The CDR3 consists of 13 residues. Germline V gives CDR1 MDHEN, CDR2 SYDVKM. Between the trimmed V and J ends, which lost 5 bases and 1 base, there was a span of 8 bases. The CDR3 is CASSQDGNYGYTF. DNA of the CDR3: TGTGCCAGCAGTCAGGACGGTAACTATGGCTACACCTTC.

In this sample, this clonotype turned up a few times. J is TRBJ1-2 and V is TRBV7-9; 9 bases fit TRBD1. J gave up 8 bases and V 5 bases, and 18 bases lay outside the gene matches. CDR1 is SEHNR and CDR2 is FQNEAQ in the germline V gene (reference sequence). The CDR3 runs to 17 residues. Here the CDR3 reads CASSTVGQGISPRGYTF. The CDR3, as DNA: TGTGCCAGCAGCACAGTAGGACAGGGGATTAGTCCTAGGGGCTACACCTTC.

This clonotype was seen repeatedly, ten times or more. V usage is TRBV5-1 and J usage is TRBJ2-1; 11 bases align to TRBD1. The CDR3 has 19 residues. Per the germline V gene, CDR1 is SGHRS and CDR2 is YFSETQ. With 2 bases clipped from V and 7 bases from J, the junction kept 17 bases outside the gene matches. The CDR3 protein is CASSFFSGTGGSPRNEQFF. The CDR3 DNA follows: TGCGCCAGCAGCTTCTTTTCCGGGACAGGGGGTTCCCCTAGAAATGAGCAGTTCTTC.

This clonotype was picked up many times. The chain employs TRBV12-3 or TRBV12-4 and TRBJ1-2; D unclear. This CDR3 has 14 amino acids. Trimming took off 6 bases at V and 4 bases at J, with 15 bases between the two ends. The CDR3 sequence: CASRDGSLSYGYTF. CDR3 DNA: TGTGCCAGCAGGGACGGATCCCTTTCCTATGGCTACACCTTC.

This clonotype was detected only a few times. The CDR3 DNA is TGTGCCAGCAGCCTGGGAACGGCCCTCACCGGGGAGCTGTTTTTT. This gives the protein CASSLGTALTGELFF. The rearrangement uses TRBV5-5 and TRBJ2-2, with unresolved D. Germline V gives CDR1 SGHKS, CDR2 YYEKEE (reference sequence). Trimming removed 4 bases from V and 4 bases from J, with 14 bases in between. This CDR3 is built from 15 residues.